These T cell receptor beta chains were read from a single sample in a study of human T cells and chemical hapten exposure. One entry per CDR3 protein, called by TCRdb with MiXCR from the 5' RACE reads. This table holds about 81,000 distinct CDR3 sequences, 15% to 20% found once. The receptors were gathered from a female donor in good health. Each CDR3 is given with its conserved first and last residue. Each record gives: J gene, clone size, V gene, D gene, CDR3 DNA, CDR3 protein. A D gene is named only where the DNA matches it firmly. Clone size is stated in some rows and not others, as once, few, many or a class when expanded.

>TRBJ2-5|.|TRBV19|.
TGTGCCAGTAGTATAGCAAAACTAGCAGCTGGAGAGACCCAGTACTTC
CASSIAKLAAGETQYF
>TRBJ2-5|.|TRBV10-3|.
TGTGCCATCAGTGAGTCACCTCTAGAGACCCAGTACTTC
CAISESPLETQYF
>TRBJ2-5|few|TRBV29-1|TRBD1
TGCAGCGTTGGGACAGGGCCGGAGACCCAGTACTTC
CSVGTGPETQYF
>TRBJ2-1|many|TRBV5-1|.
TGCGCCAGCAGCTTGGCCCAGTTCAATGAGCAGTTCTTC
CASSLAQFNEQFF
>TRBJ1-4|.|TRBV20-1|TRBD1
TGCAGTGCCGGGACAGGGCGGCAAGAAAAACTGTTTTTT
CSAGTGRQEKLFF
>TRBJ1-1|.|TRBV10-3|.
TGTGCCATCAGATCACCCAACCCGAACACTGAAGCTTTCTTT
CAIRSPNPNTEAFF
>TRBJ1-2|.|TRBV20-1|.
TGCAGTGCTAGACTGGAGGGGGTATATGGCTACACCTTC
CSARLEGVYGYTF
>TRBJ1-1|few|TRBV6-5|.
TGTGCCAGCAAAGGGACGGTCGAGGGCACTGAAGCTTTCTTT
CASKGTVEGTEAFF
>TRBJ1-5|.|TRBV6-2/TRBV6-3|TRBD1
TGTGCCAGCAGTCCCGGGACAGGGGGCGTCCAGCCCCAGCATTTT
CASSPGTGGVQPQHF
>TRBJ1-2|medium-sized|TRBV7-2|.
TGTGCCAGCAGCTTAAGTACGGGTCCAGCGCATGGCTACACCTTC
CASSLSTGPAHGYTF
>TRBJ2-1|many|TRBV27|.
TGTGCCAGCAGTTCCGGACAGAGATGGCAGTTCTTC
CASSSGQRWQFF
>TRBJ2-7|.|TRBV20-1|.
TGCAGTGCGGGGGTATCCTACGAGCAGTACTTC
CSAGVSYEQYF
>TRBJ2-5|.|TRBV4-1|.
TGCGCCAGCAGCCAAGTGGTAGAAGAGCAAGAGACCCAGTACTTC
CASSQVVEEQETQYF
>TRBJ2-7|.|TRBV20-1|TRBD2
TGCAGTGCTAGAGATTCTAGCGGGAGCTCCTACGAGCAGTACTTC
CSARDSSGSSYEQYF
>TRBJ1-2|.|TRBV12-3/TRBV12-4|.
TGTGCCAGCAGCCCCAGGGATAGCGGCTACACCTTC
CASSPRDSGYTF
>TRBJ2-4|.|TRBV6-2/TRBV6-3|TRBD1
TGTGCCAGCAGTTACCCGGCCCTGAAGACAGGGACCAAAAACATTCAGTACTTC
CASSYPALKTGTKNIQYF
>TRBJ1-2|.|TRBV6-5|TRBD1
TGTGCCAGCAGTTTTTATCGACAGGGGACGGGGTTCGGCTATGGCTACACCTTC
CASSFYRQGTGFGYGYTF
>TRBJ2-3|few|TRBV6-4|TRBD2
TGTGCCAGCCTACCACCGGGACTAGCGGGCGTTAATATCACAGATACGCAGTATTTT
CASLPPGLAGVNITDTQYF
>TRBJ1-2|few|TRBV9|.
TGTGCCAGCAGCGGACCAGCCTATGGCTACACCTTC
CASSGPAYGYTF
>TRBJ1-1|few|TRBV7-9|.
TGTGCCAGCAGCTTAAGGTCTGAAGCTTTCTTT
CASSLRSEAFF
>TRBJ1-1|few|TRBV13|.
TGTGCCAGCAGCTTACCACGCCCCGGGGGAAGGGGCACTGAAGCTTTCTTT
CASSLPRPGGRGTEAFF
>TRBJ2-3|.|TRBV20-1|TRBD2
TGCAGTGCAAACCGGGGCCTAGCGGGGGGATTGAGCACAGATACGCAGTATTTT
CSANRGLAGGLSTDTQYF
>TRBJ2-3|.|TRBV6-1|.
TGTGCCAGCAGTGAGTCCGGGGTCGGTTTTGGCACAGATACGCAGTATTTT
CASSESGVGFGTDTQYF
>TRBJ2-7|.|TRBV12-3/TRBV12-4|TRBD1
TGTGCCAGCAGTTTAGTAGACAGGGGATCCGAGCAGTACTTC
CASSLVDRGSEQYF
>TRBJ2-5|.|TRBV7-2|TRBD2
TGTGCCACTAGCGGGCCGGGGGAGACCCAGTACTTC
CATSGPGETQYF
>TRBJ2-1|.|TRBV2|TRBD1
TGTGCCAGCAGTTCCCGGGACAGGGGGCTGGATGAGCAGTTCTTC
CASSSRDRGLDEQFF
>TRBJ2-7|few|TRBV5-1|TRBD1
TGCGCCAGCAGCCCGGACAGGGTCCTCGAGCAGTACTTC
CASSPDRVLEQYF
>TRBJ1-1|many|TRBV19|.
TGTGCCAGCATACCCCGCGAGGCGGGGGAGACTGAAGCTTTCTTT
CASIPREAGETEAFF
>TRBJ2-2|many|TRBV28|.
TGTGCCAGCAGAGCCGGGACGGCGAACACCGGGGAGCTGTTTTTT
CASRAGTANTGELFF
>TRBJ2-7|.|TRBV29-1|TRBD1
TGCAGCGTTTCTCCGGGACAGGCAAGAGACTTCTCCTACGAGCAGTACTTC
CSVSPGQARDFSYEQYF
>TRBJ1-5|.|TRBV6-6|.
TGTGCCAGCAGGGAGGCCGGGACTTCGAGGCATCAGCCCCAGCATTTT
CASREAGTSRHQPQHF
>TRBJ2-3|many|TRBV7-2|TRBD2
TGTGCCAGCACCCGTCAGGAATGGGCGGGGGGGCCACCCTATAATACGCAGTATTTT
CASTRQEWAGGPPYNTQYF
>TRBJ1-4|.|TRBV13|.
TGTGCCAGCGCGCGGGGAGGAGAAAAACTGTTTTTT
CASARGGEKLFF
>TRBJ1-2|few|TRBV12-3/TRBV12-4|.
TGTGCCAGCAGTCCCGGAGGCCGAAACTATGGCTACACCTTC
CASSPGGRNYGYTF
>TRBJ2-1|.|TRBV12-3/TRBV12-4|.
TGTGCCAGCAGTTTGGATAGCCGGGTTCCCAATGAGCAGTTCTTC
CASSLDSRVPNEQFF
>TRBJ2-6|many|TRBV18|TRBD1
TGTGCCAGCTCACCAAATCGACAGGGTACTGGGGCCAACGTCCTGACTTTC
CASSPNRQGTGANVLTF
>TRBJ2-1|few|TRBV12-3/TRBV12-4|.
TGTGCCAGCAGTTTAGGGGTCGGAGGGATCAATGAGCAGTTCTTC
CASSLGVGGINEQFF
>TRBJ2-7|few|TRBV7-2|TRBD2
TGTGCCAGCAGCTCTAGCGGGGGTCGCTCCTACGAGCAGTACTTC
CASSSSGGRSYEQYF
>TRBJ2-5|.|TRBV4-1|.
TGCGCCAGCAGCCAAGATGGAGTCACGGTGAAGACCCAGTACTTC
CASSQDGVTVKTQYF
>TRBJ2-7|.|TRBV7-9|.
TGTGCCAGCAGCTTAGCAGGCAGTGCAGACTACGAGCAGTACTTC
CASSLAGSADYEQYF
>TRBJ1-2|.|TRBV4-2|.
TGTGCCAGCAGCCAAGATGACAATATCTATGGCTACACCTTC
CASSQDDNIYGYTF
>TRBJ1-2|few|TRBV7-2|.
TGTGCCAGCAGCTTAAACCCCCAGGACGGCTACACCTTC
CASSLNPQDGYTF
>TRBJ2-1|few|TRBV6-5|TRBD2
TGTGCCAGCAGTTCCCTAGGGGCGGGGGGCTCCTACAATGAGCAGTTCTTC
CASSSLGAGGSYNEQFF
>TRBJ2-5|.|TRBV6-2/TRBV6-3|.
TGTGCCAGCAGTTACTCGAGTAGATCCGGGAGAAAGACCCAGTACTTC
CASSYSSRSGRKTQYF
>TRBJ2-7|many|TRBV6-1|TRBD1
TGTGCCAGCAGTGGGGGTCGGAGGCAGGGGGCCTACGAGCAGTACTTC
CASSGGRRQGAYEQYF
>TRBJ1-1|.|TRBV7-6|.
TGTGCCAGCAGCTCCTTCAGGAGAACTGAAGCTTTCTTT
CASSSFRRTEAFF
>TRBJ2-5|few|TRBV20-1|TRBD1
TGCAGTGCTAGATACGGGACAGGGGCAAAGACCCAGTACTTC
CSARYGTGAKTQYF
>TRBJ2-4|.|TRBV28|TRBD2
TGTGCCAGCATTAGCGGGAGGGCCCGGGTAGTAGCCAAAAACATTCAGTACTTC
CASISGRARVVAKNIQYF
>TRBJ1-5|many|TRBV7-4|.
TGTGCCAGCAGCTTAGTGGGGGGATCTCAGCCCCAGCATTTT
CASSLVGGSQPQHF
>TRBJ2-1|many|TRBV11-2|TRBD2
TGTGCCAGCAGCCCACCGTGGGGGGGGGCCTACAATGAGCAGTTCTTC
CASSPPWGGAYNEQFF
>TRBJ1-4|.|TRBV2|TRBD1
TGTGCCAGCAGTGTGAAAAGGGGGCAGGGTGAAAAACTGTTTTTT
CASSVKRGQGEKLFF
>TRBJ2-2|.|TRBV10-1|TRBD1
TGCGCCAGCAGGGCCGGGACAGGGAGGACCGGGGAGCTGTTTTTT
CASRAGTGRTGELFF
>TRBJ1-5|.|TRBV27|.
TGTGCCAGCTCGATTGGGGACCGGAGTTCTCAGCCCCAGCATTTT
CASSIGDRSSQPQHF